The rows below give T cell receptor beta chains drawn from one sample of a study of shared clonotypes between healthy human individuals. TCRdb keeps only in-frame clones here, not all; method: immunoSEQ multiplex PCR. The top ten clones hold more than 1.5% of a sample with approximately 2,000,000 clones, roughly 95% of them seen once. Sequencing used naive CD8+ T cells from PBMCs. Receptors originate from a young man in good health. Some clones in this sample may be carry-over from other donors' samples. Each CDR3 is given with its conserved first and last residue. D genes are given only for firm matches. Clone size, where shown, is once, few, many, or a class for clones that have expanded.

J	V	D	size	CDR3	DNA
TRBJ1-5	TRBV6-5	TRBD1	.	CASSRGGSNQPQHF	TGTGCCAGCAGTCGAGGGGGCTCGAATCAGCCCCAGCATTTT
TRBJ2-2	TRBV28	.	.	CASSFGREGGLRGTGELFF	TGTGCCAGCAGTTTCGGAAGAGAGGGGGGACTGCGTGGGACCGGGGAGCTGTTTTTT
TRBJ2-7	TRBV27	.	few	CASSPGRFYEQYF	TGTGCCAGCAGTCCGGGACGGTTCTACGAGCAGTACTTC
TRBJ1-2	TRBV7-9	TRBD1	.	CASSLAGTGYGYTF	TGTGCCAGCAGCTTAGCCGGGACAGGCTATGGCTACACCTTC
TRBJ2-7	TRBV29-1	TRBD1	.	CSVIGQGPYEQYF	TGCAGCGTCATAGGACAGGGCCCCTACGAGCAGTACTTC
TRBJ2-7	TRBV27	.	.	CAAGAGKAYEQYF	TGTGCCGCCGGGGCGGGGAAGGCCTACGAGCAGTACTTC
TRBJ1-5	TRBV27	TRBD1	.	CASSPETGGGQPQHF	TGTGCCAGCAGCCCAGAGACAGGGGGCGGTCAGCCCCAGCATTTT
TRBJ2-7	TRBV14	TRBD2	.	CASSQDLPGGPGYEQYF	TGTGCCAGCAGCCAAGATCTCCCGGGAGGGCCCGGGTACGAGCAGTACTTC
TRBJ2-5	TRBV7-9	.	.	CASSPGEETQYF	TGTGCCAGCAGCCCCGGTGAAGAGACCCAGTACTTC
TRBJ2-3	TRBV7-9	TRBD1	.	CASSSWTGGTDTQYF	TGTGCCAGCAGCTCATGGACAGGCGGCACAGATACGCAGTATTTT
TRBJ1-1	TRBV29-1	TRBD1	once	CSVPGQGRNTEAFF	TGCAGCGTCCCTGGACAGGGCCGAAACACTGAAGCTTTCTTT
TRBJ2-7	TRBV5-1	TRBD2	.	CASSLNGREPRGNEQYF	TGCGCCAGCAGCTTGAACGGGAGGGAGCCGAGGGGAAACGAGCAGTACTTC
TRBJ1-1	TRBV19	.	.	CASSILRATFNTEAFF	TGTGCCAGTAGTATATTGAGGGCGACCTTTAACACTGAAGCTTTCTTT
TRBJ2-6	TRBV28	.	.	CASSLELKHVLTF	TGTGCCAGCAGCCTAGAACTTAAGCACGTCCTGACTTTC
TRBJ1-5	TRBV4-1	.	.	CASSQPGQPQHF	TGCGCCAGCAGCCAACCTGGGCAGCCCCAGCATTTT
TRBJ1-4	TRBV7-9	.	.	CASSLRETHEKLFF	TGTGCCAGCAGCCTCAGAGAGACCCATGAAAAACTGTTTTTT
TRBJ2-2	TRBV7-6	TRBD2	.	CASSSSGGNTGELFF	TGTGCCAGCAGCTCCAGCGGGGGCAACACCGGGGAGCTGTTTTTT
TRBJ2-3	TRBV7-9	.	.	CASRLSSTDTQYF	TGTGCCAGCAGACTCTCTAGCACAGATACGCAGTATTTT
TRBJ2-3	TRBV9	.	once	CASSAGPDTQYF	TGTGCCAGCAGCGCCGGTCCAGATACGCAGTATTTT
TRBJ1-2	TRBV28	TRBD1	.	CASSSTIQGARGYTF	TGTGCCAGCAGTTCAACAATTCAGGGGGCGCGTGGCTACACCTTC
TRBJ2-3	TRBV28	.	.	CASSIRGLRTDTQYF	TGTGCCAGCAGCATTCGGGGACTTCGCACAGATACGCAGTATTTT
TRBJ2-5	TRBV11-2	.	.	CASSSRRERKETQYF	TGTGCCAGCAGCTCCCGGAGAGAGCGGAAAGAGACCCAGTACTTC
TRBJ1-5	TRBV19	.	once	CASSWENYSNQPQHF	TGTGCCAGTAGTTGGGAGAATTATAGCAATCAGCCCCAGCATTTT
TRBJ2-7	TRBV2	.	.	CASSDSQGRSYEQYF	TGTGCCAGCAGTGATTCGCAGGGGAGATCCTACGAGCAGTACTTC
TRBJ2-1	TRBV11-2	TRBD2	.	CASSLDLGLVFDNEQFF	TGTGCCAGCAGCTTAGATCTGGGACTAGTTTTCGACAATGAGCAGTTCTTC
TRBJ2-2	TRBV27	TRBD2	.	CASSQRPSGNTGELFF	TGTGCCAGCAGTCAACGCCCTAGCGGGAACACCGGGGAGCTGTTTTTT
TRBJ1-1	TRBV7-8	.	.	CASSLPRRVGYTEAFF	TGTGCCAGCAGCTTACCCCGTAGGGTTGGGTACACTGAAGCTTTCTTT